This T cell receptor beta chain was documented in a study of T cells in localized non-small cell lung cancer. Libraries were prepared by immunoSEQ multiplex PCR; TCRdb keeps only in-frame clonotypes and omits some of them. The data contain 40,000 to 55,000 clones, around 82% of them singletons. This CDR3 is 15 amino acids long. Trimming took 5 bases from V and 0 from J, leaving 11 bases between them. Per germline, CDR1 MNHNY and CDR2 SVGAGI (reference sequence). The specimen was PBMCs, collected before any cancer treatment. The chain recombines TRBV6-6 with TRBJ1-3; D may be TRBD1 (6 bases). This clonotype was obtained from a woman aged 40-75 years with stage II lung adenocarcinoma. This CDR3 reads CASSRQALSGNTIYF. The CDR3 DNA is TGTGCCAGCAGTCGACAGGCCCTCTCTGGAAACACCATATATTTT.